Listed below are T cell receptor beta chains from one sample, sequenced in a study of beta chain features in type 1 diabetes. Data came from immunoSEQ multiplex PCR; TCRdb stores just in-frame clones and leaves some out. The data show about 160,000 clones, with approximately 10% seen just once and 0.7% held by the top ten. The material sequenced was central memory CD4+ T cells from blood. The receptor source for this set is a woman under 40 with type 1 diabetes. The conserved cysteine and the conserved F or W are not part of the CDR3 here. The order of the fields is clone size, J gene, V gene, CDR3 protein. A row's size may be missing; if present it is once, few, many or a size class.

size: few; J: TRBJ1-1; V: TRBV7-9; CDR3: ASSLQVPEAF
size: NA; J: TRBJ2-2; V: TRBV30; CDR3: AWTHTGELF
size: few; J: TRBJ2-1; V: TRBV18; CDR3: ASSLQLAGENNEQF
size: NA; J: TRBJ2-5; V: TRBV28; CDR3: ATCQGTTETQY
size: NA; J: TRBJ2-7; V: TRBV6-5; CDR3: ASSYPRDSHSYEQY
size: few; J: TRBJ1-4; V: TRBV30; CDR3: AWSPLRGEKLF
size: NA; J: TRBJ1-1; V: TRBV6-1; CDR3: ASRDPGQGTEAF
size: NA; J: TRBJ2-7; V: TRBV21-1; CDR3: ASSATSGRAGEQY
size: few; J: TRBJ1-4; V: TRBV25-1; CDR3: ASSESTEYNEKLF
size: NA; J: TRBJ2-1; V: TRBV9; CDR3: ASSAGTSGSSYNEQF
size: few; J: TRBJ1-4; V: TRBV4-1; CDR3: ASSHSTGGTSEKLF
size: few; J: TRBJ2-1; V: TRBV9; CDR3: ASSVDTSGRGSYNEQF
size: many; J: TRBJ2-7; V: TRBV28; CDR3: ASSSAGSYEQY
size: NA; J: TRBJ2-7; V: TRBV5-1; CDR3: ASSYQGADYLDEQY
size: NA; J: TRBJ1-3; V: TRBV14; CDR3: ASSHPHRRNTIY
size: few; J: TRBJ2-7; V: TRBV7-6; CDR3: ASSPSTSGNYEQY
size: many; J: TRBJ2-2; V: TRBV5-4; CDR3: ASSFDRAWDTGELF
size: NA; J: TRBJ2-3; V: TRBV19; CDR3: ATSGFYTDTQY
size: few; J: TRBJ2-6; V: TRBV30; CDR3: AWDPGFPGANVLT
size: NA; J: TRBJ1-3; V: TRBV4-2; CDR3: ASSQDPGTASGNTIY
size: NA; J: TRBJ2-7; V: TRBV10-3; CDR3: AISGQGARRFNYEQY
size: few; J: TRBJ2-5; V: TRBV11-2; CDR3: AIKFGTGGRQETQY
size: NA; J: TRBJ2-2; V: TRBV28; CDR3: ASTQGGDTGELF
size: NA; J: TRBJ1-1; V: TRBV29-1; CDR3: SVRDSLRGTEAF
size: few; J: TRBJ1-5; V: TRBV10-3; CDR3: AISEGDIGSDQPQH
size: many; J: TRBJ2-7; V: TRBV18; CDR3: ASSPRDSYEQY
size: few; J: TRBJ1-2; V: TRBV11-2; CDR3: ASSSSRTVGYT